The text below deals with one T cell receptor (beta chain). The data were obtained in a study of cytomegalovirus exposure and HLA in healthy donors. V dropped 4 bases and J dropped 4 bases, with 14 bases sitting between them. This CDR3 has 14 residues. Germline V lookup: CDR1 LNHDA, CDR2 SQIVND (reference sequence). Primers for the PCR totalled 60 Vbeta and 13 Jbeta. Method: immunoSEQ multiplex PCR; TCRdb's copy keeps in-frame clones and lacks some. The data contain over 150,000 clones, roughly two thirds of them singletons. This clonotype was sampled from a woman aged 18 to 35 in good health and CMV-seropositive. The rearrangement links TRBV19 to TRBJ2-7, with a tentative D call TRBD1 (6 bases). The sample taken for sequencing was PBMCs. The CDR3 DNA is TGTGCCAGTAGTACCCTACAGGGATATTACGAGCAGTACTTC. Its translation: CASSTLQGYYEQYF. Filled out from reference TRBV19 and TRBJ2-7, the complete variable domain reads DGGITQSPKYLFRKEGQNVTLSCEQNLNHDAMYWYRQDPGQGLRLIYYSQIVNDFQKGDIAEGYSVSREKKESFPLTVTSAQKNPTAFYLCASSTLQGYYEQYFGPGTRLTVT.